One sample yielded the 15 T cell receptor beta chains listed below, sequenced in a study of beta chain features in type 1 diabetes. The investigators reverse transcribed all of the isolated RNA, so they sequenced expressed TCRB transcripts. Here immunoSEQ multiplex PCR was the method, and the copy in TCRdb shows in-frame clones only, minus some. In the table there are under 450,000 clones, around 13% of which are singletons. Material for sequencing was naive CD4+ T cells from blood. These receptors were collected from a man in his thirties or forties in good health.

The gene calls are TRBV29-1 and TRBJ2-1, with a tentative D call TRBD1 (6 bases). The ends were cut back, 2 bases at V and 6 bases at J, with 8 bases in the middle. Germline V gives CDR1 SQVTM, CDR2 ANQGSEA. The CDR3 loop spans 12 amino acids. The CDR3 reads CSVEYRVNEQFF. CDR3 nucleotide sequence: TGCAGCGTTGAATACAGGGTCAATGAGCAGTTCTTC.

CDR3 bases: TGCGCCAGCAGCTTGGCCCTGGACAGGACCTACAATGAGCAGTTCTTC. It yields the protein CASSLALDRTYNEQFF. This chain joins TRBV5-1 and TRBJ2-1, with TRBD1 identical over 7 bases. V lost 0 bases, J lost 2 bases, and 5 bases stayed unmatched. There are 16 residues in the CDR3. CDR1 SGHRS and CDR2 YFSETQ come from the germline V gene.

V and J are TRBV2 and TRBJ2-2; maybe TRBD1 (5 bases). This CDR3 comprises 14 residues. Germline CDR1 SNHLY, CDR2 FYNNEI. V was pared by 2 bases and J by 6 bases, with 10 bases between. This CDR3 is CASSELGVAGELFF. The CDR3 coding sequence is TGTGCCAGCAGTGAACTAGGGGTAGCCGGGGAGCTGTTTTTT.

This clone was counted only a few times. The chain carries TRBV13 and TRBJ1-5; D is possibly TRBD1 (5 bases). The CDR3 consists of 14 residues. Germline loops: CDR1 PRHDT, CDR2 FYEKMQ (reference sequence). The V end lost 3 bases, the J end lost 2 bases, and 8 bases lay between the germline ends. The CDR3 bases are TGTGCCAGCAGCTTTAGAGGGGGCAATCAGCCCCAGCATTTT. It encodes CASSFRGGNQPQHF.

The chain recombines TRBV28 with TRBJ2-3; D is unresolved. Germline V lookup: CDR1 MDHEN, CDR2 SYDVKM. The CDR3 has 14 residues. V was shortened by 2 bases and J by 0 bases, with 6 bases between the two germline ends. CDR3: CASSLPVSTDTQYF. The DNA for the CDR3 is TGTGCCAGCAGTTTACCGGTCAGCACAGATACGCAGTATTTT.

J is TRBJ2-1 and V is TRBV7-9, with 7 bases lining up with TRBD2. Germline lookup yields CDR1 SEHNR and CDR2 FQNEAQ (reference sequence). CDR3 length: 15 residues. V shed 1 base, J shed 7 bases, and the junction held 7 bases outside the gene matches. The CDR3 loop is CASSLVAGALNEQFF. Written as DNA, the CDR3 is TGTGCCAGCAGCTTAGTGGCGGGAGCCCTGAATGAGCAGTTCTTC. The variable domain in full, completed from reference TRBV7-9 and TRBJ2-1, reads DTGVSQNPRHKITKRGQNVTFRCDPISEHNRLYWYRQTLGQGPEFLTYFQNEAQLEKSRLLSDRFSAERPKGSFSTLEIQRTEQGDSAMYLCASSLVAGALNEQFFGPGTRLTVL.

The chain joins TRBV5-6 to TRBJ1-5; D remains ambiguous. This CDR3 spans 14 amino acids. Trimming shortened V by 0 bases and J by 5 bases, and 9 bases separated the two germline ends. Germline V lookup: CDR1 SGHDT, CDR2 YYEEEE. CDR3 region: CASSLAGGDQPQHF. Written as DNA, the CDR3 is TGTGCCAGCAGCTTGGCGGGCGGAGATCAGCCCCAGCATTTT.

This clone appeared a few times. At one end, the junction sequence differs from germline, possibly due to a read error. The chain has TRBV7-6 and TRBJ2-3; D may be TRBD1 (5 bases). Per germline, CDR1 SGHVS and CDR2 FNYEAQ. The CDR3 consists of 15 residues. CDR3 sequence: CASSPFAGRTDTQYF. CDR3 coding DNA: TGTGCCAGCAGCCCCTTTGCAGGGCGCACGGATACGCAGTATTTT.

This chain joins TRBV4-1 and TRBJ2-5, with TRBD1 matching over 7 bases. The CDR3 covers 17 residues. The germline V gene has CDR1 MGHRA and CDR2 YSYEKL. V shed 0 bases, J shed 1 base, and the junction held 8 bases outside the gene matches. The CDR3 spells CASSQEVTGPLQETQYF. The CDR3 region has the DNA TGCGCCAGCAGCCAAGAAGTGACAGGGCCCCTCCAAGAGACCCAGTACTTC.

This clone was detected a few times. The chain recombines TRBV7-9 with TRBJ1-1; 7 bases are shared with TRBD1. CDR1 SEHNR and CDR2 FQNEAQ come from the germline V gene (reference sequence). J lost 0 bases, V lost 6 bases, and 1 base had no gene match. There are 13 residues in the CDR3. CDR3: CASSDRVNTEAFF. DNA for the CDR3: TGTGCCAGCAGTGACAGGGTGAACACTGAAGCTTTCTTT.

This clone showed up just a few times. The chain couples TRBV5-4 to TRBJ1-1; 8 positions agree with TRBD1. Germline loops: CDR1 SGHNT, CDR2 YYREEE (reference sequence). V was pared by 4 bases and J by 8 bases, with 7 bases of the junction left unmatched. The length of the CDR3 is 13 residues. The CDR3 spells CASSTWTGKEAFF. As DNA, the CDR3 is TGTGCCAGCAGCACCTGGACAGGGAAGGAAGCTTTCTTT.

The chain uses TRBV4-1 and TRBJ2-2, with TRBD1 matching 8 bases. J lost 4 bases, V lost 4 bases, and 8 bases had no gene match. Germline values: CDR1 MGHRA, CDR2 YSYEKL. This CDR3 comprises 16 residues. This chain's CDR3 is CASSRGQGMSTGELFF. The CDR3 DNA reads TGCGCCAGCAGCCGAGGACAGGGAATGAGCACCGGGGAGCTGTTTTTT.

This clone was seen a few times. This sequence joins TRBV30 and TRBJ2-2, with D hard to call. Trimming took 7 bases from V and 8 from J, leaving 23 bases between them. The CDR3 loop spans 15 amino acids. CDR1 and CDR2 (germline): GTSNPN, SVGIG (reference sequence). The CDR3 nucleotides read TGTGCCTTGGCCGGCGGTCCCGGTGGGTTTGGGGAGCTGTTTTTT. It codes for CALAGGPGGFGELFF.

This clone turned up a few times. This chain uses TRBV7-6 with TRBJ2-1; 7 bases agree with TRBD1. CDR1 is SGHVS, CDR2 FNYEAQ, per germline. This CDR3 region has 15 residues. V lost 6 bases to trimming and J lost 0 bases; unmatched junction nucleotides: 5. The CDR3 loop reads CASSKDRSSYNEQFF. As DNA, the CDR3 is TGTGCCAGCAGTAAGGACAGGAGCTCCTACAATGAGCAGTTCTTC.

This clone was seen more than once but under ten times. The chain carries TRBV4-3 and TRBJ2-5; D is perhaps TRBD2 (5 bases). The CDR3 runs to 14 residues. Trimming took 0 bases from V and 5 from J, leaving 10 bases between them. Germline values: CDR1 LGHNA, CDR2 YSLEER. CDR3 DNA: TGCGCCAGCAGCCAAGAAGGAGGAAGGGAGACCCAGTACTTC. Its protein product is CASSQEGGRETQYF.